This T cell receptor beta chain was captured by sequencing in a study of CD8 T cells in ankylosing spondylitis. Whole-study results and caveats: Past studies reported some motif variants in reactive arthritis synovial fluid and blood. It appeared that ankylosing spondylitis blood was characterized by a TCR beta motif of several highly homologous variants.

Trimming cost V 0 bases and J 5 bases, with 16 bases left between them. This CDR3 contains 16 residues. CDR1 and CDR2 from the germline V gene are MGHRA and YSYEKL. This clonotype was picked up many times. What it binds is unknown. TCRdb re-called the 5' RACE reads through MiXCR, storing one row per CDR3 protein. The repertoire consists of about 500,000 distinct CDR3 sequences, with 5.3% occurring once and the leading ten covering roughly 3.5%. The origin of this receptor is a male donor with ankylosing spondylitis. The sample taken for sequencing was blood, either unsorted or a sorted T cell fraction (not recorded which). This chain links TRBV4-1 with TRBJ1-2; no reliable D call. CDR3 bases: TGCGCCAGCAGCCAAGACGCCCAGGTCGCAATTTATGGCTACACCTTC. Its translation is CASSQDAQVAIYGYTF.